The present T cell receptor beta chain was sequenced within a study of blood T cell repertoires in COVID-19. Looking at the study overall: From the United States, Italy and Spain came samples of acute and convalescent COVID-19.

Using immunoSEQ multiplex PCR, the repertoire was profiled, and TCRdb retains in-frame clones only, with some absent. The sample includes fewer than 90,000 clones, 90% to 95% of them seen just once. This CDR3 comprises 15 residues. Germline-derived CDR1 and CDR2 are MRHNA and SNTAGT. J lost 4 bases, V lost 4 bases, and 6 bases had no gene match. This chain uses TRBV6-4 with TRBJ2-3, with 9 bases that match TRBD2. The TCR sequence derives from a human donor with active COVID-19. The donor label of this sample is uncertain. Sample: peripheral blood. The CDR3 bases are TGTGCCAGCAGTGTTGCGGGGGGGGGAGCAGATACGCAGTATTTT. Protein sequence: CASSVAGGGADTQYF.